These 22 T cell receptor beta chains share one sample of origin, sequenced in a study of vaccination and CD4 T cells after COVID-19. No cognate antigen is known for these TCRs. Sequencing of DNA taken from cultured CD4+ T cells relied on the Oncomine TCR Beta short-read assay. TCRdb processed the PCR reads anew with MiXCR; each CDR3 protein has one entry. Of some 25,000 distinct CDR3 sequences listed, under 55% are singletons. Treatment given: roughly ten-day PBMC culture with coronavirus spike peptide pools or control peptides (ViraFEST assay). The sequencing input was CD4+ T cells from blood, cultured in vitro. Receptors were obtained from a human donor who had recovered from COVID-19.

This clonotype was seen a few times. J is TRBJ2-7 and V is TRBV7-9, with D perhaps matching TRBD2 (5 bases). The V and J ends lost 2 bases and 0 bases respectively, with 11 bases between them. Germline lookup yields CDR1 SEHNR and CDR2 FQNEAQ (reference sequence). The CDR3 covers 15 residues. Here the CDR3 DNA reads TGTGCCAGCAGCTTATATGAGGGCGGCTCCTACGAGCAGTACTTC. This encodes CASSLYEGGSYEQYF.

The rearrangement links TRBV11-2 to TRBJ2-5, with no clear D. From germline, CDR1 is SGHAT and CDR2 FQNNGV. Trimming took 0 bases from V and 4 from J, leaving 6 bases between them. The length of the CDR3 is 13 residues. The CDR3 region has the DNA TGTGCCAGCAGCTTAGATCGTGGAGAGACCCAGTACTTC. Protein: CASSLDRGETQYF.

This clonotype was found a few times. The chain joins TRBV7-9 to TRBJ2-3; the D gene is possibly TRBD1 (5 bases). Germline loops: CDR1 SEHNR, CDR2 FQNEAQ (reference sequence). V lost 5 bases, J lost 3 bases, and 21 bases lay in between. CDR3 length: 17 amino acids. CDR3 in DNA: TGTGCCAGCAGCCCGAAGATAGGGGTCCCTCTAACAGATACGCAGTATTTT. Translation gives CASSPKIGVPLTDTQYF.

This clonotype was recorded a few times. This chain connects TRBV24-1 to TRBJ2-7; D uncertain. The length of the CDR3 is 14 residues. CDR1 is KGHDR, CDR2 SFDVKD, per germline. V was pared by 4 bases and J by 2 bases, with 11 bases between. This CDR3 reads CATSDPGRPYEQYF. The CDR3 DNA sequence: TGTGCCACCAGTGACCCCGGCCGGCCCTACGAGCAGTACTTC.

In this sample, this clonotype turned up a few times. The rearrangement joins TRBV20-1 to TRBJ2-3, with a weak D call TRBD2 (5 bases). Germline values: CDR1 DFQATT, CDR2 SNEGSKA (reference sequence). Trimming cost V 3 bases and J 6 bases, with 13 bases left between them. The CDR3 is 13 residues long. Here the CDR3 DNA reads TGCAGTGCTAGGCTGGACGGGGTGGATACGCAGTATTTT. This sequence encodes CSARLDGVDTQYF.

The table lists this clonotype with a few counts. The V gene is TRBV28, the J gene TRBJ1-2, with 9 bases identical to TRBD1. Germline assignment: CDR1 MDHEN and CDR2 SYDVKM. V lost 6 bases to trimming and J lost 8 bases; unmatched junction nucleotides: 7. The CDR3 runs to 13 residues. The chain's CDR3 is CASRGQGLRGYTF. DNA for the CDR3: TGTGCCAGCAGAGGACAGGGGTTAAGGGGCTACACCTTC.

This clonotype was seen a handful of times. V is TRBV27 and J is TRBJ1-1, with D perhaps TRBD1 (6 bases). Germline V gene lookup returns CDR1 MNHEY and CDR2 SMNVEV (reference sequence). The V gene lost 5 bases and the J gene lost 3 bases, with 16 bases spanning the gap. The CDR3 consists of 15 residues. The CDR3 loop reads CASSPYRAGDTEAFF. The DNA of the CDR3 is TGTGCCAGCAGTCCTTACAGGGCGGGGGACACTGAAGCTTTCTTT.

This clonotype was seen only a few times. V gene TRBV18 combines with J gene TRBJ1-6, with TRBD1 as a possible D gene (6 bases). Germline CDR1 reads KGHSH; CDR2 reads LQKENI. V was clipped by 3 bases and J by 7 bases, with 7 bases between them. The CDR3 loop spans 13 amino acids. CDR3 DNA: TGTGCCAGCTCACCGGACAGAAATTCACCCCTCCACTTT. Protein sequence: CASSPDRNSPLHF. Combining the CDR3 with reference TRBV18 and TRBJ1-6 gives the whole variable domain NAGVMQNPRHLVRRRGQEARLRCSPMKGHSHVYWYRQLPEEGLKFMVYLQKENIIDESGMPKERFSAEFPKEGPSILRIQQVVRGDSAAYFCASSPDRNSPLHFGNGTRLTVT.

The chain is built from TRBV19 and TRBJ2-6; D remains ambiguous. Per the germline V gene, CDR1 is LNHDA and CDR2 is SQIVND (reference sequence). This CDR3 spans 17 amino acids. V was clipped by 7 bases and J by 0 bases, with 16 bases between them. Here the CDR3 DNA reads TGTGCCAGTACTCTAGGGTCCAGGAGCTCTGGGGCCAACGTCCTGACTTTC. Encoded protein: CASTLGSRSSGANVLTF.

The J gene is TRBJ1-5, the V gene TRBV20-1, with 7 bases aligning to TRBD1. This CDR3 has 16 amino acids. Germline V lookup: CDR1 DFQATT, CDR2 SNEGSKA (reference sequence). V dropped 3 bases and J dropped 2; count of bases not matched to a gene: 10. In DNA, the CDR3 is TGCAGTGCTAGCCCAGGGGGAACTTCGGGCAATCAGCCCCAGCATTTT. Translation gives CSASPGGTSGNQPQHF.

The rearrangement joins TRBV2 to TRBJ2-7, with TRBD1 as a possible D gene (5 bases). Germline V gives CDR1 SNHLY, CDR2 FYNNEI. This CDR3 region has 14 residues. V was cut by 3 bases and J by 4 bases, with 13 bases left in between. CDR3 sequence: CASSDGRAGYEQYF. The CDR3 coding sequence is TGTGCCAGCAGTGACGGCAGGGCAGGATACGAGCAGTACTTC.

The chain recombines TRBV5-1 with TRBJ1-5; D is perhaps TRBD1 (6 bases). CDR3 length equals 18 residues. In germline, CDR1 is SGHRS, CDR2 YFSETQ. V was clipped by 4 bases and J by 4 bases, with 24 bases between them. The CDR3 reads CASSLGPSGTFENQPQHF. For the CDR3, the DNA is TGCGCCAGCAGCCTGGGTCCCTCAGGGACATTTGAAAATCAGCCCCAGCATTTT.

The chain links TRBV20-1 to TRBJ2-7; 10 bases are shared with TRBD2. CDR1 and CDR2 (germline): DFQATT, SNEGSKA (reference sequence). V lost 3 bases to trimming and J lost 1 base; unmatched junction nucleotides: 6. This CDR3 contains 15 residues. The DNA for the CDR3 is TGCAGTGCTAGTTCGGCTAGCGGGAGTTCCTACGAGCAGTACTTC. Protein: CSASSASGSSYEQYF.

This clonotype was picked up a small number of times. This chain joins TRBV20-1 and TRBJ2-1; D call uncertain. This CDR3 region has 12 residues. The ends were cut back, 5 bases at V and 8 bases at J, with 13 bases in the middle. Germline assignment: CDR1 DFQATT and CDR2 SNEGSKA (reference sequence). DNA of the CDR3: TGCAGTGCTCGCACCCTCTTGGATGAGCAGTTCTTC. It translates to CSARTLLDEQFF.

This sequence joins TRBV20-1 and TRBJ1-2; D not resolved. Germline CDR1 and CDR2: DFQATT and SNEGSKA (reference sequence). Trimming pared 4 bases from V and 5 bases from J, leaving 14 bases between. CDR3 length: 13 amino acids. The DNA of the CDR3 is TGCAGTGCTACCCCCTCTCCGGTGTATGGCTACACCTTC. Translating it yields CSATPSPVYGYTF.

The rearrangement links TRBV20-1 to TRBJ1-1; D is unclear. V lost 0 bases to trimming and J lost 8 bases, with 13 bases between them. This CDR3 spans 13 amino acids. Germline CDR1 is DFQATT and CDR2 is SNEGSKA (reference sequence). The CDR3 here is CSARDRGGFEAFF. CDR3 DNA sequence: TGCAGTGCTAGAGATCGAGGAGGGTTCGAAGCTTTCTTT.

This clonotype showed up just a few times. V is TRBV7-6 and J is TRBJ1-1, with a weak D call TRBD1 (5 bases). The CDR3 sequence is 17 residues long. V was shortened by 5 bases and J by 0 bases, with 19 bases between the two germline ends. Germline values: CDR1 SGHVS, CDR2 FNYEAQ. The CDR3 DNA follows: TGTGCCAGCAGCCCTTCCAAATTGGGCAGGGTGAACACTGAAGCTTTCTTT. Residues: CASSPSKLGRVNTEAFF.

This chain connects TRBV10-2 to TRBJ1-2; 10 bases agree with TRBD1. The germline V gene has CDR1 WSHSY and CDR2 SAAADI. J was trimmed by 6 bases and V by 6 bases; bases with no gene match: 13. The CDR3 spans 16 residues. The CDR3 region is CASSHRGQGDRDGYTF. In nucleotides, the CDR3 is TGCGCCAGCAGCCATCGCGGACAGGGGGATCGGGATGGCTACACCTTC.

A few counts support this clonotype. The CDR3 DNA is TGCAGTGCTAGAGATCGGGGGACAGGGGGCTATGGCTACACCTTC. This translates into CSARDRGTGGYGYTF. V is TRBV20-1 and J is TRBJ1-2; the match to TRBD1 covers 11 bases. The V gene end was trimmed by 0 bases and the J gene end by 4 bases; junction bases not matched to a gene: 4. In germline, CDR1 is DFQATT, CDR2 SNEGSKA (reference sequence). The length of the CDR3 is 15 residues.

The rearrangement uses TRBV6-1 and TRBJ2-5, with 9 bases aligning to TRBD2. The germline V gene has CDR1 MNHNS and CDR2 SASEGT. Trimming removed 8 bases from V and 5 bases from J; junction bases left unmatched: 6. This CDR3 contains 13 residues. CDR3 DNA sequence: TGTGCCAGCTTAGCGGGGGCTTCGGAGACCCAGTACTTC. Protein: CASLAGASETQYF.

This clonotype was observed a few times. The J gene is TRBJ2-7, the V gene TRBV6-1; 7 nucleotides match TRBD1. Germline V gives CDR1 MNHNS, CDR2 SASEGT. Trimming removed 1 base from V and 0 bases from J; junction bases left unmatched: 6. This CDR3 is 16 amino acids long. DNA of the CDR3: TGTGCCAGCAGTGAAGAAATAGGGACAGCCTCCTACGAGCAGTACTTC. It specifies CASSEEIGTASYEQYF.

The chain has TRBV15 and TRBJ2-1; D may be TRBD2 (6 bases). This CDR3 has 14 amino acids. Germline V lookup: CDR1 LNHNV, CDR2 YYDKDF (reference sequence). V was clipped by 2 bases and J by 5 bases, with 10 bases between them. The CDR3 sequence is CATSRYGSNNEQFF. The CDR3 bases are TGTGCCACCAGCAGATACGGGAGTAACAATGAGCAGTTCTTC.